Given below is one T cell receptor beta chain in context. Participant age was roughly 18 to 100 years, and participants resided in about 25 US areas. This sample is drawn from a study of blood T cell repertoires in COVID-19. Study at large: Donors in the United States, Italy and Spain gave samples during acute or convalescent COVID-19.

Authors' data handling: Researchers report that nucleated cell counts were estimated from reference gene primer amplification. TCRdb keeps only in-frame clones here, not all; method: immunoSEQ multiplex PCR. V and J calls plus clone size are reproduced from that table; the DNA served to infer D and trimming. The sample contains under 450,000 clones, around 87% of which appear only once. V lost 1 base to trimming and J lost 7 bases, with 7 bases between them. The CDR3 is 11 amino acids. Germline V CDR1 and CDR2: GTSNPN, SVGIG (reference sequence). Sequenced input: PBMCs or T cells enriched from blood (not recorded which). This receptor was taken from a man aged 30-40 years who had recovered from COVID-19. This chain connects TRBV30 to TRBJ1-1; D unresolved. CDR3 in amino acids: CAWSDYIEAFF. In nucleotides, the CDR3 is TGTGCCTGGAGTGACTACATTGAAGCTTTCTTT.